The present TCR beta chain was sequenced within a study of early T cells in non-severe SARS-CoV-2 infection. Germline-derived CDR1 and CDR2 are LGHNA and YNFKEQ. V was pared by 0 bases and J by 12 bases, with 15 bases between. This CDR3 has 14 residues. This clonotype was observed a handful of times. Each CDR3 protein gets one entry after TCRdb re-called the 5' RACE reads with MiXCR. The table records tens of thousands of distinct CDR3 sequences, 15% to 18% of them present only once. The J gene is TRBJ2-1, the V gene TRBV4-2; D is undetermined. Sequencing was done on a sample of whole blood. The receptor comes from an adult who was a healthcare worker with PCR-confirmed SARS-CoV-2 infection or an uninfected control (not recorded which). DNA of the CDR3: TGTGCCAGCAGCCAAGATCGAGCTCACAGAGGGCAGTTCTTC. This sequence encodes CASSQDRAHRGQFF.